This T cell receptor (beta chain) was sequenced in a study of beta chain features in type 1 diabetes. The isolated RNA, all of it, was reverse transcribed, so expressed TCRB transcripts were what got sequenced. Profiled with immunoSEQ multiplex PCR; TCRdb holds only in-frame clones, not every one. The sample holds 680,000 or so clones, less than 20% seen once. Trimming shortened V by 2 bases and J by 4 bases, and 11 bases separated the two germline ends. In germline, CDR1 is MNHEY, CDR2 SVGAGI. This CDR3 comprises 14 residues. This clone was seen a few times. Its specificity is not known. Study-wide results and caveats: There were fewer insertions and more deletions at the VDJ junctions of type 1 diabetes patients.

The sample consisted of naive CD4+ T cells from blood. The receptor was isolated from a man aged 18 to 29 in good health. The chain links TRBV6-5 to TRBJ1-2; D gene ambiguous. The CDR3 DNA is TGTGCCAGCAGTTACCGGGGTAATGGCTATGGCTACACCTTC. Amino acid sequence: CASSYRGNGYGYTF.